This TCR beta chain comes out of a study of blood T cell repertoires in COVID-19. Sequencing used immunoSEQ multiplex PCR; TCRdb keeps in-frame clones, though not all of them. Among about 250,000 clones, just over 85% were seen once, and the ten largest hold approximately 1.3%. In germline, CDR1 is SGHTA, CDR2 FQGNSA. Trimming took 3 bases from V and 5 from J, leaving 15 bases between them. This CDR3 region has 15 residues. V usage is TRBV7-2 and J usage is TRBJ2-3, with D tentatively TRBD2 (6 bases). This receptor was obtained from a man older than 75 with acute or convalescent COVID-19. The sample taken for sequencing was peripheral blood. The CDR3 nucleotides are TGTGCCAGCAGCTTTCGGGAAGGGAGGATAGATACGCAGTATTTT. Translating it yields CASSFREGRIDTQYF.